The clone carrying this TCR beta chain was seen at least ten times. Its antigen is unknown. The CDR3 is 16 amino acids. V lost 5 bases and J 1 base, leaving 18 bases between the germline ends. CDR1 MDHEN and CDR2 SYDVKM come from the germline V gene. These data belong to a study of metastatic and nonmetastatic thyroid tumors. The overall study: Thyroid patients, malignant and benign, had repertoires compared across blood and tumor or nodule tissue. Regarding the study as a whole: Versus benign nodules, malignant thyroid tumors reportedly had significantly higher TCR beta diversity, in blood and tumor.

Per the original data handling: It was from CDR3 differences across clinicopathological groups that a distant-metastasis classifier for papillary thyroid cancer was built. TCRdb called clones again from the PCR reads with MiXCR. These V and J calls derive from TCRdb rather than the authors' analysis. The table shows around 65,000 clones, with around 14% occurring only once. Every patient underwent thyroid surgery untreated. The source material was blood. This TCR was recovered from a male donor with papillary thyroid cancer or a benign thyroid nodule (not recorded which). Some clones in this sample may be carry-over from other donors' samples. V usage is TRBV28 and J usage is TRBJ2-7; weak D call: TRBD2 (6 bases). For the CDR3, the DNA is TGTGCCAGCAGTCCTTCCGGGGCAGGGAGGTCCTACGAGCAGTACTTC. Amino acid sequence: CASSPSGAGRSYEQYF.